A single sample gave rise to the 18 T cell receptor beta chains below, sequenced in a study of blood T cells in healthy people across ages. The use of a sample-barcoded 5' primer and a J-beta primer mix characterized a second PCR of about 7 to 12 cycles. MiXCR was run by TCRdb on the 5' RACE reads, yielding one entry per CDR3 protein. The sample includes some 1,500,000 distinct CDR3 sequences, about 45% of them seen just once. Sequences were obtained from blood. These TCRs come from a woman aged 18-29 years in good health.

As regards this clonotype: The junction does not match germline at one end; this may be a read error. J is TRBJ2-1 and V is TRBV7-2; D ambiguous. The CDR3 is made up of 16 amino acids. Germline V CDR1 and CDR2: SGHTA, FQGNSA. The CDR3 DNA reads TGTGCCGGCAGCTTAGCAAGGTCGGCCAGTTACAATGAGCAGTTCTTC. It translates to CAGSLARSASYNEQFF.

This clonotype was counted only a few times. This chain joins TRBV12-3 or TRBV12-4 and TRBJ1-5; possibly TRBD1 for D (6 bases). V gave up 5 bases and J gave up 3 bases, with 14 bases separating them. This CDR3 comprises 15 residues. In nucleotides, the CDR3 is TGTGCCAGCAGTCAAGACAGGTCGGTCAATCAGCCCCAGCATTTT. Translating it yields CASSQDRSVNQPQHF.

V usage is TRBV25-1 and J usage is TRBJ2-1; D gene ambiguous. This CDR3 contains 12 residues. V lost 3 bases and J 15 bases, leaving 15 bases between the germline ends. The V gene's germline CDR1 is MGHDK and CDR2 SYGVNS. The CDR3 is CASSDSVLRRFF. DNA for the CDR3: TGTGCCAGCAGTGATTCCGTCTTAAGGAGGTTCTTC. The whole variable domain, filled in from reference TRBV25-1 and TRBJ2-1, reads EADIYQTPRYLVIGTGKKITLECSQTMGHDKMYWYQQDPGMELHLIHYSYGVNSTEKGDLSSESTVSRIRTEHFPLTLESARPSHTSQYLCASSDSVLRRFFGPGTRLTVL.

The genes are TRBV20-1 and TRBJ2-7, with no clear D. Germline V gives CDR1 DFQATT, CDR2 SNEGSKA (reference sequence). V was pared by 3 bases and J by 4 bases, with 16 bases between. This CDR3 region has 14 residues. The CDR3 region is CSASGSSNIYEQYF. DNA of the CDR3: TGCAGTGCTAGCGGGTCGTCGAATATATACGAGCAGTACTTC.

The chain combines TRBV3-1 with TRBJ1-4, with a tentative D call TRBD1 (6 bases). This CDR3 spans 14 amino acids. Germline CDR1 reads LGHDT; CDR2 reads YNNKEL (reference sequence). The germline V and J ends were trimmed by 2 bases and 8 bases, with 12 bases remaining between them. CDR3 sequence (DNA): TGTGCCAGCAGCCAACAGGGGCCAGGGGAAAAACTGTTTTTT. As protein: CASSQQGPGEKLFF.

The CDR3 bases are TGTGCCAGCAGCTTAGTCTCACAGATGAGCTCCTACAATGAGCAGTTCTTC. Its protein is CASSLVSQMSSYNEQFF. This chain connects TRBV7-2 to TRBJ2-1; D unresolved. Germline CDR1 reads SGHTA; CDR2 reads FQGNSA. The CDR3 loop spans 17 amino acids. Trimming took 1 base from V and 0 from J, leaving 13 bases between them.

This clonotype turned up a few times. The chain joins TRBV4-1 to TRBJ1-2; D is unresolved. The CDR3 is 15 amino acids. Germline V gene lookup returns CDR1 MGHRA and CDR2 YSYEKL. V lost 0 bases and J lost 4, with 12 bases in between. CDR3 nucleotides: TGCGCCAGCAGCCAAGAACCCGCCCGGGGCTATGGCTACACCTTC. Its protein is CASSQEPARGYGYTF.

The rearrangement links TRBV28 to TRBJ2-5, with TRBD2 as a possible D gene (6 bases). Trimming left V 2 bases short and J 4 bases short, with 14 bases between. Germline loops: CDR1 MDHEN, CDR2 SYDVKM. The CDR3 is made up of 15 amino acids. The CDR3, as DNA: TGTGCCAGCAGTTTAGGGACCCGAGCGGGAGAGACCCAGTACTTC. Residues: CASSLGTRAGETQYF.

This clonotype has more than one count but fewer than ten. In nucleotides, the CDR3 is TGTGCCAGCAGCCGGGGCGGCACAGCAACTAATGAAAAACTGTTTTTT. As protein: CASSRGGTATNEKLFF. V usage is TRBV14 and J usage is TRBJ1-4; D is possibly TRBD1 (5 bases). The ends were cut back, 4 bases at V and 0 bases at J, with 12 bases in the middle. This CDR3 spans 16 amino acids. Germline CDR1 SGHDN, CDR2 FVKESK.

The chain employs TRBV27 and TRBJ2-3, with a possible D match to TRBD1 (6 bases). The CDR3 has 16 amino acids. Per the germline V gene, CDR1 is MNHEY and CDR2 is SMNVEV (reference sequence). Trimming left V 5 bases short and J 1 base short, with 16 bases between. DNA for the CDR3: TGTGCCAGCAGTCCCACTCCCTGGACAGGCACAGATACGCAGTATTTT. Protein: CASSPTPWTGTDTQYF.

This clonotype was detected ten times or more. One junction end disagrees with the germline gene, perhaps due to a read error. The gene calls are TRBV9 and TRBJ1-5, with D hard to call. Germline V gives CDR1 SGDLS, CDR2 YYNGEE. This CDR3 spans 13 amino acids. The CDR3 spells CASSVGENQPQHF. The CDR3 coding sequence is TGTGCCAGCAGTGTAGGCGAGAATCAGCCCCAGCATTTT.

In its sample, this clonotype was seen a few times. This chain links TRBV10-3 with TRBJ2-1; D ambiguous. Looked up from germline, CDR1 is ENHRY and CDR2 is SYGVKD. There are 14 residues in the CDR3. The V gene lost 0 bases and the J gene lost 5 bases, with 8 bases spanning the gap. CDR3 sequence reads: CAISESKADNEQFF. CDR3 in DNA: TGTGCCATCAGTGAGTCGAAGGCCGACAATGAGCAGTTCTTC.

As regards this clonotype: At one of its ends the junction is not consistent with the germline gene, which may arise from a read error. The chain joins TRBV18 to TRBJ2-7, with D unclear. TRBJ2-5 matches the DNA end more closely, so the J call is doubtful. The CDR3 has 13 amino acids. From germline, CDR1 is KGHSH and CDR2 LQKENI. This CDR3 reads CAGSPPASETQYF. In DNA, the CDR3 is TGTGCCGGCTCACCACCGGCCTCAGAGACCCAGTACTTC.

The chain combines TRBV7-9 with TRBJ1-1, with D uncertain. Germline-derived CDR1 and CDR2 are SEHNR and FQNEAQ (reference sequence). This CDR3 has 15 residues. The V end lost 1 base, the J end lost 0 bases, and 9 bases lay between the germline ends. The CDR3 coding sequence is TGTGCCAGCAGCTTAGTAAACGCGATGAACACTGAAGCTTTCTTT. This translates into CASSLVNAMNTEAFF.

The V and J genes are TRBV6-6 and TRBJ2-1; 8 bases match TRBD1. Trimming cost V 5 bases and J 6 bases; bases outside gene matches: 12. CDR3 length: 16 amino acids. Germline lookup yields CDR1 MNHNY and CDR2 SVGAGI (reference sequence). The CDR3 DNA is TGTGCCAGCAGTCGAACCACAGGGGGGTCGGTCAATGAGCAGTTCTTC. Translating gives CASSRTTGGSVNEQFF.

The chain links TRBV21-1 to TRBJ2-3; no DNA check was done on the table's D call, TRBD1. TRBV21-1 is designated a pseudogene. CDR3 length equals 16 residues. CDR3 in amino acids: CASSSTGHGRTDTQYF. DNA of the CDR3: TGTGCCAGCAGCTCCACAGGGCACGGACGCACAGATACGCAGTATTTT.

This chain connects TRBV20-1 to TRBJ1-2; TRBD1 matches at 8 bases. V lost 2 bases, J lost 4 bases, and 6 bases stayed unmatched. There are 14 residues in the CDR3. Germline V lookup: CDR1 DFQATT, CDR2 SNEGSKA (reference sequence). This chain's CDR3 is CSARLSGGFYGYTF. In nucleotides, the CDR3 is TGCAGTGCTAGACTTTCAGGGGGCTTCTATGGCTACACCTTC.

This clonotype was seen a handful of times. The V call is TRBV18, the J call TRBJ2-6, with 8 bases matching TRBD1. This CDR3 contains 17 residues. V was clipped by 4 bases and J by 1 base; unmatched bases: 6. Germline CDR1 and CDR2: KGHSH and LQKENI. CDR3 in amino acids: CASSRGQGASGANVLTF. CDR3 bases: TGTGCCAGCTCACGTGGACAGGGTGCGTCTGGGGCCAACGTCCTGACTTTC.